Listed below are T cell receptor beta chains from one sample, sequenced in a study of OX40 agonist ivuxolimab in advanced cancers. Some clones are missing from TCRdb's copy, which holds only in-frame ones; the method was immunoSEQ multiplex PCR. The sample shows about 46,000 clones, around 84% of them seen only once. This specimen was CD4+ or CD8+ T cells sorted from blood, taken in a trial of the OX40 agonist ivuxolimab. The source is an adult with an advanced solid tumor such as melanoma, head and neck, liver or kidney cancer. CDR3s include the opening cysteine and the closing phenylalanine or tryptophan. Fields, in order: V gene, J gene, clone size, CDR3 length, D gene, CDR3 protein, CDR3 DNA. The D gene is left open where the match is weak. Where a row states a size, it is once, few, many or the class of an expanded clone; other rows omit it.

>TRBV19|TRBJ2-4|-|14|TRBD1
CASSIGQGGNIQYF
TGTGCCAGTAGTATTGGACAGGGTGGGAACATTCAGTACTTC
>TRBV5-1|TRBJ1-2|-|14|TRBD1
CASSLAGGGYGYTF
TGCGCCAGCAGCTTGGCAGGGGGCGGTTATGGCTACACCTTC
>TRBV5-6|TRBJ2-7|-|16|-
CASSSEIQGWPYEQYF
TGTGCCAGCAGCTCGGAGATCCAGGGTTGGCCCTACGAGCAGTACTTC
>TRBV11-2|TRBJ2-7|once|13|-
CASSLVGNYEQYF
TGTGCCAGCAGCTTAGTTGGGAACTACGAGCAGTACTTC
>TRBV27|TRBJ1-2|-|15|-
CASALTEPPNYGYTF
TGTGCCAGCGCACTAACAGAACCTCCTAACTATGGCTACACCTTC
>TRBV6-5|TRBJ2-3|-|13|-
CASSLNGVDTQYF
TGTGCCAGCAGTTTAAACGGTGTGGATACGCAGTATTTT
>TRBV5-1|TRBJ2-1|-|14|TRBD1
CASSSPGQYNEQFF
TGCGCCAGCAGCTCGCCGGGACAGTACAATGAGCAGTTCTTC
>TRBV9|TRBJ2-3|-|13|-
CASSVTFTDTQYF
TGTGCCAGCAGCGTTACCTTCACAGATACGCAGTATTTT
>TRBV5-6|TRBJ1-2|once|15|TRBD1
CASSGTGHIDYGYTF
TGTGCCAGCAGCGGGACAGGGCATATTGACTATGGCTACACCTTC
>TRBV2|TRBJ2-7|-|13|-
CASSEGSVYEQYF
TGTGCCAGCAGTGAGGGCTCGGTTTACGAGCAGTACTTC
>TRBV6-1|TRBJ2-3|-|15|TRBD2
CASSETSGGADTQYF
TGTGCCAGCAGTGAAACTAGCGGGGGGGCAGATACGCAGTATTTT
>TRBV30|TRBJ1-6|-|13|-
CAWIGGYNSPLHF
TGTGCCTGGATCGGGGGGTATAATTCACCCCTCCACTTT
>TRBV2|TRBJ1-4|-|14|-
CASSGASTNEKLFF
TGTGCCAGCAGTGGGGCATCAACTAATGAAAAACTGTTTTTT
>TRBV19|TRBJ2-2|-|13|-
CASSMGYTGELFF
TGTGCCAGTAGTATGGGTTACACCGGGGAGCTGTTTTTT
>TRBV4-1|TRBJ2-7|-|15|TRBD2
CASSQGLAGGSEQYF
TGCGCCAGCAGCCAAGGACTAGCGGGGGGCTCCGAGCAGTACTTC
>TRBV5-4|TRBJ2-1|-|13|-
CASRIGGNNEQFF
TGTGCCAGCAGGATTGGGGGGAACAATGAGCAGTTCTTC
>TRBV7-9|TRBJ1-3|-|15|-
CASRPSWGTGNTIYF
TGTGCCAGCCGTCCAAGTTGGGGGACTGGAAACACCATATATTTT
>TRBV7-8|TRBJ2-3|-|14|-
CASSLVEWADTQYF
TGTGCCAGCAGCTTAGTGGAGTGGGCAGATACGCAGTATTTT
>TRBV4-1|TRBJ2-3|once|14|-
CASSRGRGRDTQYF
TGCGCCAGCAGCCGGGGTCGGGGCCGAGATACGCAGTATTTT
>TRBV7-6|TRBJ1-1|-|14|-
CASSPGFTNTEAFF
TGTGCCAGCAGTCCAGGGTTTACGAACACTGAAGCTTTCTTT
>TRBV27|TRBJ2-7|once|14|-
CASSSGRSSYEQYF
TGTGCCAGCAGTTCGGGACGTAGCTCCTACGAGCAGTACTTC
>TRBV6-5|TRBJ1-2|once|13|TRBD1
CASSYSTGDGYTF
TGTGCCAGCAGTTACTCGACAGGGGACGGCTACACCTTC
>TRBV9|TRBJ1-1|once|16|-
CASSVGLRGGATEAFF
TGTGCCAGCAGCGTAGGCCTCCGTGGAGGGGCCACTGAAGCTTTCTTT
>TRBV7-9|TRBJ1-1|-|13|-
CASSWTVRTEAFF
TGTGCCAGCAGCTGGACGGTACGGACTGAAGCTTTCTTT
>TRBV6-5|TRBJ1-2|-|13|-
CASSYHLRYGYTF
TGTGCCAGCAGTTACCACCTCCGATATGGCTACACCTTC
>TRBV28|TRBJ2-1|-|14|TRBD1
CASSLGTGRNEQFF
TGTGCCAGCAGTTTAGGGACAGGAAGGAATGAGCAGTTCTTC
>TRBV6-6|TRBJ1-1|-|10|TRBD1
CATGDSEAFF
TGTGCCACCGGGGACAGCGAAGCTTTCTTT
>TRBV7-9|TRBJ2-7|-|14|TRBD1
CASSLGGQGYEQYF
TGTGCCAGCAGCTTAGGGGGACAGGGCTACGAGCAGTACTTC
>TRBV9|TRBJ1-2|-|15|-
CASTPPGALNYGYTF
TGTGCCAGCACTCCTCCGGGAGCCCTTAACTATGGCTACACCTTC
>TRBV5-1|TRBJ2-1|-|15|TRBD2
CASSFSLAGGDEQFF
TGCGCCAGCAGCTTCTCGCTAGCGGGAGGGGATGAGCAGTTCTTC
>TRBV29-1|TRBJ2-5|-|13|TRBD1
CSVEGQGKETQYF
TGCAGCGTTGAAGGACAGGGGAAAGAGACCCAGTACTTC
>TRBV7-9|TRBJ1-1|-|18|-
CASSLASLGQGPNTEAFF
TGTGCCAGCAGCTTAGCGTCCCTAGGGCAGGGACCTAACACTGAAGCTTTCTTT
>TRBV27|TRBJ2-1|many|14|-
CASSLSGLSNEQFF
TGTGCCAGCAGTTTATCGGGGCTATCCAATGAGCAGTTCTTC
>TRBV7-9|TRBJ2-1|once|13|-
CASRDTGTGEQFF
TGTGCCAGCAGGGACACAGGGACGGGTGAGCAGTTCTTC
>TRBV14|TRBJ2-7|-|16|TRBD1
CASSPRVGQGSYEQYF
TGTGCCAGCAGCCCTCGTGTGGGACAGGGTTCGTACGAGCAGTACTTC
>TRBV7-6|TRBJ1-2|few|13|TRBD1
CASSSTGDYGYTF
TGTGCCAGCAGCTCGACAGGGGACTATGGCTACACCTTC
>TRBV7-9|TRBJ2-7|-|13|-
CASSRGAKTEQYF
TGTGCCAGCAGCCGGGGGGCCAAAACCGAGCAGTACTTC
>TRBV7-7|TRBJ2-1|-|15|-
CASSFTPAPGDEQFF
TGTGCTAGCAGCTTTACACCCGCTCCGGGCGATGAGCAGTTCTTC